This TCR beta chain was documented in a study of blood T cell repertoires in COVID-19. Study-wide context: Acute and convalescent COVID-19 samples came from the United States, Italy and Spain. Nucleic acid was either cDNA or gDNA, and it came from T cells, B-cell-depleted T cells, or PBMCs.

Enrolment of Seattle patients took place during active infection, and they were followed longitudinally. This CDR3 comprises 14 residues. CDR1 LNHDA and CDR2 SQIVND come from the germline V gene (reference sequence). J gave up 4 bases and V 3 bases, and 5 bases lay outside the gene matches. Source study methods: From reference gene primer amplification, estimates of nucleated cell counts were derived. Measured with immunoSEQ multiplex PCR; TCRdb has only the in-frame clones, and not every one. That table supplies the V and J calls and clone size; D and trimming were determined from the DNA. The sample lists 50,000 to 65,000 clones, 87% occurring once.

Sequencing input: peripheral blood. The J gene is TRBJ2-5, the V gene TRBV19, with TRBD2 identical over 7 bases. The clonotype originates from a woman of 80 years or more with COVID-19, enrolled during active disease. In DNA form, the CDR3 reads TGTGCCAGTAGTATCACTAGCGTAAGAGAGACCCAGTACTTC. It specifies CASSITSVRETQYF.